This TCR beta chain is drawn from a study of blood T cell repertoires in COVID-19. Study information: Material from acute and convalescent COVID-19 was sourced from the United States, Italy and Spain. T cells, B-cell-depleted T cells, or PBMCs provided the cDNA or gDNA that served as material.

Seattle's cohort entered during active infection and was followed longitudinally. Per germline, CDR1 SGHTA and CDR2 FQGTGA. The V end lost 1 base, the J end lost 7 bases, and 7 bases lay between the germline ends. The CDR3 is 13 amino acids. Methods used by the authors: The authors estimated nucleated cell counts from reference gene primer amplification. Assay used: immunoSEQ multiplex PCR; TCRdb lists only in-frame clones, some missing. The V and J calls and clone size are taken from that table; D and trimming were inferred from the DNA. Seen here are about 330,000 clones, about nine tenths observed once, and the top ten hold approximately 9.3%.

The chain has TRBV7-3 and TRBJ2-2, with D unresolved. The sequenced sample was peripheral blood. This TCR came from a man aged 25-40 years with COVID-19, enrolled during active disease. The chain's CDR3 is CASSLNVDGELFF. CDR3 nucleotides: TGTGCCAGCAGCTTAAATGTAGACGGGGAGCTGTTTTTT.